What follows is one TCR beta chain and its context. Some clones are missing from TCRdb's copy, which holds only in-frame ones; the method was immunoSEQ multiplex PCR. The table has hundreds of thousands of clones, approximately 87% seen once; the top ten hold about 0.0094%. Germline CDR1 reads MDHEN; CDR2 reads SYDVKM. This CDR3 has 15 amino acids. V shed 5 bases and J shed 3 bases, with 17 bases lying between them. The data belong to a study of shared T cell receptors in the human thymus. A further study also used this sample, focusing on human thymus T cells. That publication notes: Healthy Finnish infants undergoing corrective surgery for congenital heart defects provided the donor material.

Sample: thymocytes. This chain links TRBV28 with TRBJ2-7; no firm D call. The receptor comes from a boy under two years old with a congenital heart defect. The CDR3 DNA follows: TGTGCCAGCAGTCAAAGCGAGGTGAGGTGCTACGAGCAGTACTTC. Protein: CASSQSEVRCYEQYF.